This T cell receptor (beta chain) was profiled in a study of response to subunit inactivated influenza vaccine (dated by TCRdb to 2017 to 2018). Concerning the study at large: Deep quantitative profiling of the T cell receptor repertoire was used in the study to follow responses to a trivalent subunit inactivated influenza vaccine.

For this clonotype: No antigen is known for it. Within one base of it there is no much larger clone, and no base qualities were kept.

General conclusions and limits of the study: The authors suggested that each seasonal influenza vaccination may recruit only a limited number of new T cells.

Libraries came from RT-PCR. For sequencing, an Illumina HiSeq 2500 was employed. TCRdb took the public reads, trimmed them with fastp at Q25, ran MiXCR for clone calling and kept in-frame beta chains. Records with the same CDR3 protein are collapsed into one entry carrying the most frequent genes and DNA. The sample data list about 780,000 distinct CDR3 sequences, and about 18% of these were observed just once. Of the sample, roughly a tenth is held by the ten largest clones. The source of this sequence is a man between 50 and 59 years old who received an inactivated influenza vaccine. Donor details come from another sample of the same person, matched by shared clones. Here the sequenced sample was PBMCs from blood, taken less than 6 days after vaccination.

The CDR3 loop reads CASNRGLADTQYF. The DNA reads as follows: TGTGCCTCAAACAGAGGGCTGGCAGATACGCAGTATTTT. The chain was built from TRBV7-2 and TRBJ2-3; the best D guess is TRBD2, with 5 bases matching. CDR3 length: 13 amino acids, cysteine to phenylalanine. Only the CDR3 region is kept as DNA, spanning 39 bases read in frame from base 1. The germline V gene specifies SGHTA as CDR1 and FQGNSA as CDR2. V is reduced by 11 bases and J by 4 bases, leaving a spacing of 16 bases between them.